A single sample is the source of the 6 T cell receptor beta chains below, sequenced in a study of beta chain features in type 1 diabetes. Of the isolated RNA, all was reverse transcribed, and so the sequenced material was expressed TCRB transcripts. Clones were sequenced by immunoSEQ multiplex PCR, and TCRdb holds only the in-frame ones, with some missing. In the table there are about 230,000 clones, 7.5% to 10% of which are singletons. The sequencing input was naive CD4+ T cells from blood. All receptors derive from a woman between 18 and 29 years old in good health.

The rearrangement joins TRBV11-3 to TRBJ2-3, with D possibly being TRBD1 (6 bases). The CDR3 spans 13 residues. The germline V gene encodes CDR1 SGHNT and CDR2 YENEEA. The V gene lost 2 bases and the J gene lost 6 bases, with 9 bases spanning the gap. The CDR3 here is CASSLYRADTQYF. The CDR3 nucleotides read TGTGCCAGCAGCTTATACAGGGCTGATACGCAGTATTTT. Full variable domain (rest looked up from reference TRBV11-3 and TRBJ2-3): EAGVVQSPRYKIIEKKQPVAFWCNPISGHNTLYWYLQNLGQGPELLIRYENEEAVDDSQLPKDRFSAERLKGVDSTLKIQPAELGDSAVYLCASSLYRADTQYFGPGTRLTVL.

There are a few counts of this clone. The chain couples TRBV30 to TRBJ2-5, with 7 bases aligning to TRBD1. This CDR3 is built from 12 residues. Germline V gene data show CDR1 as GTSNPN and CDR2 as SVGIG (reference sequence). V lost 4 bases to trimming and J lost 5 bases; unmatched junction nucleotides: 4. CDR3 residues: CAWTGGAETQYF. In DNA form, the CDR3 reads TGTGCCTGGACAGGGGGAGCGGAGACCCAGTACTTC.

The chain links TRBV11-2 to TRBJ2-1; TRBD1 might be the D (5 bases). V was shortened by 5 bases and J by 2 bases, with 16 bases between the two germline ends. The germline CDR1 and CDR2 sequences are SGHAT and FQNNGV. CDR3 length: 16 residues. CDR3 amino acids: CASSPPGRGTYNEQFF. Here the CDR3 DNA reads TGTGCCAGCAGCCCCCCTGGTAGGGGTACCTACAATGAGCAGTTCTTC.

This clone was seen only a few times. This chain links TRBV7-9 with TRBJ2-1; 9 bases map to TRBD2. The CDR3 runs 14 residues. The V segment lost 5 bases and the J segment 7 bases; nucleotides outside the gene matches: 6. CDR1 is SEHNR and CDR2 is FQNEAQ in the germline V gene (reference sequence). The CDR3 loop reads CASSETSGLNEQFF. The DNA of the CDR3 is TGTGCCAGCAGCGAGACTAGCGGTCTGAATGAGCAGTTCTTC.

In this sample, this clone turned up a few times. The chain employs TRBV6-6 and TRBJ1-2; 8 bases line up with TRBD1. This CDR3 has 14 amino acids. Germline trimming cut 5 bases from V and 8 bases from J; bases unmatched to any gene: 10. Per the germline V gene, CDR1 is MNHNY and CDR2 is SVGAGI (reference sequence). The CDR3 sequence is CASSPRQGQKGYTF. In nucleotides, the CDR3 is TGTGCCAGCAGTCCTAGACAGGGGCAAAAGGGCTACACCTTC.

This clone was seen a handful of times. V is TRBV19 and J is TRBJ2-7, with 10 bases lining up with TRBD1. Germline V gene sequence: CDR1 LNHDA, CDR2 SQIVND (reference sequence). Trimming at V came to 6 bases and at J to 3 bases, leaving 8 bases not matched to a gene. CDR3 length: 15 residues. The CDR3 DNA follows: TGTGCCAGTAGCCCCGGGACAGGGGCCTTCTACGAGCAGTACTTC. It encodes CASSPGTGAFYEQYF.